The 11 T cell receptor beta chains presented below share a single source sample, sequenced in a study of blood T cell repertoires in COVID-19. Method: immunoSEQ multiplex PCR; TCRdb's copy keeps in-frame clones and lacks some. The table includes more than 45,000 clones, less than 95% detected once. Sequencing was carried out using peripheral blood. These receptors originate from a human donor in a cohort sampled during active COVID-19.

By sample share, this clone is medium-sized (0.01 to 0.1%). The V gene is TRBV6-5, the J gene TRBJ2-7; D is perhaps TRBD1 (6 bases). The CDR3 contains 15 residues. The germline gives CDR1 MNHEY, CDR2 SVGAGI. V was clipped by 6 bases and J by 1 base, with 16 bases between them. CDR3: CASSSTGSESYEQYF. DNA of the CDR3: TGTGCCAGCAGCTCGACAGGTTCGGAATCCTACGAGCAGTACTTC.

Here the CDR3 DNA reads TGCAGTGCTAGAGACAGTTTTGGCTACACCTTC. Translation gives CSARDSFGYTF. The J gene is TRBJ1-2, the V gene TRBV20-1; the D is unclear. CDR1 is DFQATT and CDR2 is SNEGSKA in the germline V gene (reference sequence). This CDR3 spans 11 amino acids. Trimming removed 0 bases at V and 7 bases at J, with 6 bases between.

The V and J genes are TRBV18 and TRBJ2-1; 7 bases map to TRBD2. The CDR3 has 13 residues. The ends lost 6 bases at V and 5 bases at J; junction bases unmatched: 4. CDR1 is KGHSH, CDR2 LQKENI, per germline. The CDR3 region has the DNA TGTGCCAGCTCTCCCGGGACTAACAATGAGCAGTTCTTC. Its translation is CASSPGTNNEQFF.

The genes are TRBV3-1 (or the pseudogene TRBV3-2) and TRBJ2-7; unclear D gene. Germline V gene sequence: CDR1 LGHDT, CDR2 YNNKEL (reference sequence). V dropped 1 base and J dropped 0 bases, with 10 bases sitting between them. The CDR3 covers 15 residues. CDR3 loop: CASSQVQQSSYEQYF. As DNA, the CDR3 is TGTGCCAGCAGCCAAGTTCAACAGAGCTCCTACGAGCAGTACTTC.

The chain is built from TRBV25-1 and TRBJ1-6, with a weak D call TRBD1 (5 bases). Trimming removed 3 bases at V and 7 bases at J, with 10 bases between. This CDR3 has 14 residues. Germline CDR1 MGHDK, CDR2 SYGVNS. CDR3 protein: CASSESPGNSPLHF. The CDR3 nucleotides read TGTGCCAGCAGTGAGTCGCCAGGGAATTCACCCCTCCACTTT.

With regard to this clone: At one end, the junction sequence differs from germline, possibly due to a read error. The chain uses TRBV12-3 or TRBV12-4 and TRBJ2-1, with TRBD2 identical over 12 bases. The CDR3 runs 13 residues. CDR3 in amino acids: CASSLAGGIEQFF. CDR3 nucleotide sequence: TGTGCCAGCAGTCTAGCGGGAGGGATTGAGCAGTTCTTC.

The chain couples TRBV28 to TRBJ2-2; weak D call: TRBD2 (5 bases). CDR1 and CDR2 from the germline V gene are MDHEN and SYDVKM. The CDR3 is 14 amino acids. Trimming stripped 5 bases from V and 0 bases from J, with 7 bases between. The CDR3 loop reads CASSGRSNTGELFF. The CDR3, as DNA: TGTGCCAGCAGTGGGAGATCGAACACCGGGGAGCTGTTTTTT.

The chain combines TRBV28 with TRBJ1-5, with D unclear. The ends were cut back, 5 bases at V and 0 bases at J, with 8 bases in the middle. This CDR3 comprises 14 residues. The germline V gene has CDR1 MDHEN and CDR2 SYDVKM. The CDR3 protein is CASSGRNSNQPQHF. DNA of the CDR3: TGTGCCAGCAGTGGCAGAAATAGCAATCAGCCCCAGCATTTT.

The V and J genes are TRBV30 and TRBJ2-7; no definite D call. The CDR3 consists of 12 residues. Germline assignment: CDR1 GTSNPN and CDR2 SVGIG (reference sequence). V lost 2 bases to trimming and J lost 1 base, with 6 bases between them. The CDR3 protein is CAWSFQSYEQYF. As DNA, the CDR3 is TGTGCCTGGAGTTTCCAGTCCTACGAGCAGTACTTC.

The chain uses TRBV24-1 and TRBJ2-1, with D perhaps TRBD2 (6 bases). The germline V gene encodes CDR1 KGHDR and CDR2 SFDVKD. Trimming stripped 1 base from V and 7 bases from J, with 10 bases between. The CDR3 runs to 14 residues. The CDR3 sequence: CATSDFGGWNEQFF. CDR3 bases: TGTGCCACCAGTGATTTCGGGGGATGGAATGAGCAGTTCTTC.

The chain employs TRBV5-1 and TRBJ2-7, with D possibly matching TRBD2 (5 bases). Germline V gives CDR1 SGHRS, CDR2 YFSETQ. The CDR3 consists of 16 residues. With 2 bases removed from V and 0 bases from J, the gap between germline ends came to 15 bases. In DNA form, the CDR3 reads TGCGCCAGCAGCTTTCTCGAGCGGACCAACTCCTACGAGCAGTACTTC. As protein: CASSFLERTNSYEQYF.